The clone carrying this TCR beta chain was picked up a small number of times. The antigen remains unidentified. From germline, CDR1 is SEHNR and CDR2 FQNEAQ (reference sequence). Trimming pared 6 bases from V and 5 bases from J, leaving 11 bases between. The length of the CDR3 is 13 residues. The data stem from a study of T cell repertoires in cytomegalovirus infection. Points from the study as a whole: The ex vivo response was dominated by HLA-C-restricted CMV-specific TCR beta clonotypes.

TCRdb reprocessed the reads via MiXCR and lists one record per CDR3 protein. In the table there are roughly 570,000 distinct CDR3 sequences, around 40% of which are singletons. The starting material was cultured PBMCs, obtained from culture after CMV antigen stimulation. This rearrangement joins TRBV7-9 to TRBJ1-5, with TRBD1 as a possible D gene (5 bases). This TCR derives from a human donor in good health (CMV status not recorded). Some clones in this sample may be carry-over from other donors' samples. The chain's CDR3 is CASSLGGYQPQHF. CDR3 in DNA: TGTGCCAGCAGTCTTGGGGGTTATCAGCCCCAGCATTTT.